Ten or more counts support the clone carrying this TCR beta chain. The antigen remains unidentified. Trimming removed 4 bases at V and 8 bases at J, with 7 bases between. Looked up from germline, CDR1 is PRHDT and CDR2 is FYEKMQ (reference sequence). The CDR3 is made up of 11 amino acids. This specimen comes from a study of T cells in Graves' hyperthyroidism and ophthalmopathy. Using RNA transcripts as the source, TCR beta CDR3 regions were amplified. Researchers ran a first-round RT-PCR on the TCR CDR3 using the HTBI primer set. TCRdb processed the multiplex PCR reads anew with MiXCR; each CDR3 protein has one entry. The table lists 340,000 or so distinct CDR3 sequences, around a sixth of them singletons, with around a third in the top ten. Study-wide results and caveats: Most clonotypes expanded in the thyroid (above 0.001) were also present in blood. A 13 V-J model separated ophthalmopathy from stable hyperthyroidism.

This receptor was obtained from a man younger than 45 with Graves' hyperthyroidism. This chain joins TRBV13 and TRBJ2-3, with D unresolved. Sequencing used blood. The CDR3 nucleotides read TGTGCCAGCAGCTCCCGCGGTACGCAGTATTTT. Its protein product is CASSSRGTQYF.